These 14 T cell receptor beta chains share one sample of origin, sequenced in a study of blood T cells in healthy people across ages. Sample-barcoded 5' priming and a J-beta primer mix drove a second PCR of about 6 to 12 cycles. MiXCR, run by TCRdb on the 5' RACE reads, gives a single entry per CDR3 protein. This sample has roughly 1,800,000 distinct CDR3 sequences, with 40% to 55% found just once. The sample taken for sequencing was blood. Receptors originate from a woman aged 40 to 50 in good health.

This clonotype was counted a few times. The chain has TRBV4-3 and TRBJ2-1, with TRBD2 matching over 11 bases. The CDR3 consists of 16 residues. Germline V gene data show CDR1 as LGHNA and CDR2 as YSLEER. V shed 0 bases and J 6 bases; nucleotides not matched to a gene: 4. The CDR3 DNA follows: TGCGCCAGCAGCCAAGATAGCGGGGGGGCCGGCAATGAGCAGTTCTTC. Its translation: CASSQDSGGAGNEQFF.

This chain joins TRBV20-1 and TRBJ1-2, with a possible D match to TRBD1 (5 bases). The germline V gene has CDR1 DFQATT and CDR2 SNEGSKA (reference sequence). The length of the CDR3 is 14 residues. V was shortened by 3 bases and J by 6 bases, with 17 bases between the two germline ends. In nucleotides, the CDR3 is TGCAGTGCTAGTCCCGGGGCGCGGGTGGATGGCTACACCTTC. It encodes CSASPGARVDGYTF.

V is TRBV15 and J is TRBJ1-2; a possible D gene is TRBD1 (5 bases). The CDR3 length is 16 residues. Trimming took 0 bases from V and 2 from J, leaving 13 bases between them. Germline-derived CDR1 and CDR2 are LNHNV and YYDKDF (reference sequence). In DNA, the CDR3 is TGTGCCACCAGCAGAGATAGTAGGGGCGACAACTATGGCTACACCTTC. It specifies CATSRDSRGDNYGYTF.

The V call is TRBV5-1, the J call TRBJ2-1; no firm D call. CDR3 length: 13 amino acids. Germline V lookup: CDR1 SGHRS, CDR2 YFSETQ. The V end was cut by 3 bases, the J end by 14 bases, with 18 bases between. The CDR3 coding sequence is TGCGCCAGCAGCTCCTCCCTTGACGCGAGTGAGTTCTTC. Encoded protein: CASSSSLDASEFF. Full variable domain (remainder filled in from reference TRBV5-1 and TRBJ2-1): KAGVTQTPRYLIKTRGQQVTLSCSPISGHRSVSWYQQTPGQGLQFLFEYFSETQRNKGNFPGRFSGRQFSNSRSEMNVSTLELGDSALYLCASSSSLDASEFFGPGTRLTVL.

This clonotype came up once. The chain has TRBV20-1 and TRBJ2-5, with D perhaps TRBD2 (6 bases). The CDR3 totals 10 residues. CDR1 DFQATT and CDR2 SNEGSKA come from the germline V gene (reference sequence). V shed 5 bases and J shed 11 bases, with 12 bases lying between them. The CDR3, as DNA: TGCAGTGCTCCCACTAGCAAGCAGTACTTC. Its protein product is CSAPTSKQYF.

V is TRBV6-6 and J is TRBJ2-1; 7 bases agree with TRBD1. Per germline, CDR1 MNHNY and CDR2 SVGAGI (reference sequence). CDR3 length: 14 amino acids. The ends lost 2 bases at V and 7 bases at J; junction bases unmatched: 5. As DNA, the CDR3 is TGTGCCAGCAGTTACCAGGACAGGCGGAATGAGCAGTTCTTC. It encodes CASSYQDRRNEQFF.

This chain links TRBV20-1 with TRBJ1-1; possible D gene TRBD1, 6 bases. The germline V gene has CDR1 DFQATT and CDR2 SNEGSKA (reference sequence). The CDR3 has 14 residues. V gave up 3 bases and J gave up 3 bases, with 14 bases separating them. In DNA form, the CDR3 reads TGCAGTGCTAGGAAGGGGGGTACAGACACTGAAGCTTTCTTT. Protein: CSARKGGTDTEAFF.

This clonotype was picked up a small number of times. V and J are TRBV4-3 and TRBJ2-4; either TRBD1 or TRBD2 may supply D (6 bases each). Trimming stripped 4 bases from V and 8 bases from J, with 12 bases between. Germline V gene sequence: CDR1 LGHNA, CDR2 YSLEER. The CDR3 extends over 13 amino acids. This chain's CDR3 is CASSPQGGDIQYF. The CDR3 bases are TGCGCCAGCAGCCCACAGGGAGGCGACATTCAGTACTTC.

The chain is built from TRBV6-1 and TRBJ1-2; no clear D. CDR1 is MNHNS, CDR2 SASEGT, per germline. V lost 3 bases and J 7 bases, leaving 6 bases between the germline ends. This CDR3 comprises 11 residues. CDR3 DNA sequence: TGTGCCAGCAGTGAGGAGGGTGGCTACACCTTC. This sequence encodes CASSEEGGYTF.

This clonotype has only one observation. This chain links TRBV21-1 with TRBJ1-6; the table's D call TRBD1 went unverified against the DNA. TRBV21-1 is classified as a pseudogene. This CDR3 is built from 16 residues. The CDR3 loop is CASSKGPGRSNSPLHF. In DNA, the CDR3 is TGTGCCAGCAGCAAAGGCCCGGGTCGTTCAAATTCACCCCTCCACTTT.

This clonotype was seen once. A much larger clone differs by one base, so this may be a read error. This rearrangement joins TRBV29-1 to TRBJ2-5; tentatively, D is TRBD2 (6 bases). Germline V gene sequence: CDR1 SQVTM, CDR2 ANQGSEA. This CDR3 has 13 amino acids. In nucleotides, the CDR3 is TGCGGTGCGGTGGGGGACTTACAAGAGACCCAGTACTTC. It is translated as CGAVGDLQETQYF. Combining the CDR3 with reference TRBV29-1 and TRBJ2-5 gives the whole variable domain SAVISQKPSRDICQRGTSLTIQCQVDSQVTMMFWYRQQPGQSLTLIATANQGSEATYESGFVIDKFPISRPNLTFSTLTVSNMSPEDSSIYLCGAVGDLQETQYFGPGTRLLVL.

The J gene is TRBJ2-5, the V gene TRBV6-2 or TRBV6-3; 12 bases agree with TRBD1. Germline CDR1 MNHEY, CDR2 SVGEGT. The trim removed 6 bases at V and 11 bases at J, leaving 10 bases unmatched. The CDR3 consists of 14 residues. The CDR3 DNA reads TGTGCCAGCAGCAACCGGGACAGGGGGCAAGGGCAGTACTTC. Amino acids: CASSNRDRGQGQYF.

In its sample, this clonotype was seen a few times. The chain joins TRBV6-5 to TRBJ2-4; D assignment may be TRBD1 or TRBD2 (5 bases each). The CDR3 length is 14 residues. Germline lookup yields CDR1 MNHEY and CDR2 SVGAGI. V was clipped by 2 bases and J by 0 bases, with 5 bases between them. The CDR3 nucleotides read TGTGCCAGCAGTTACGGGGGAGCCAAAAACATTCAGTACTTC. Translating gives CASSYGGAKNIQYF.

This clonotype was counted a few times. V gene TRBV9 combines with J gene TRBJ2-4; D gene unclear. Per germline, CDR1 SGDLS and CDR2 YYNGEE. The CDR3 has 10 residues. V lost 4 bases to trimming and J lost 13 bases, with 9 bases between them. CDR3: CASSPRIQYF. CDR3 bases: TGTGCCAGCAGCCCCCGGATCCAGTACTTC.